This is a list of T cell receptor beta chains from one sample in a study of vaccination effects on CD4 cells after COVID-19. Sequencing used immunoSEQ multiplex PCR; TCRdb keeps in-frame clones, though not all of them. The repertoire holds about 63,000 clones, with approximately 75% as singletons. Antigens of these TCRs are unknown. The material sequenced was CD4+ T cells from PBMCs cultured with HCoV-OC43 spike peptides, taken before COVID-19 vaccination. The receptors derive from a human donor who received a COVID-19 vaccine. The CDR3 runs from the conserved cysteine through the conserved F or W. D genes are given only for firm matches. Some rows mark clone size as missing; the rest say once, few, many or name a class of expanded clone.

once	TRBJ2-2	TRBD1	TRBV4-1	TGCGCCAGCAGCCGACAGGGGGCTGACACCGGGGAGCTGTTTTTT	CASSRQGADTGELFF
few	TRBJ1-1	-	TRBV19	TGTGCCAGTAGTATTAAGGGGGACACTGAAGCTTTCTTT	CASSIKGDTEAFF
-	TRBJ1-4	-	TRBV4-3	TGCGCCAGCAGCCAAGCCGCAGGGACGGCAAATGAAAAACTGTTTTTT	CASSQAAGTANEKLFF
-	TRBJ1-2	TRBD1	TRBV24-1	TGTGCCACCAGTGACACCCGCACACAGGGGGCCGGCGGCTACACCTTC	CATSDTRTQGAGGYTF
-	TRBJ1-2	TRBD1	TRBV5-6	TGTGCCAGCAGCGTTATCATGGGAGTTGACAGGGGTCCCAACTATGGCTACACCTTC	CASSVIMGVDRGPNYGYTF
-	TRBJ2-5	-	TRBV5-1	TGCGCCAGCAGTAGCTCAGGACACAACATAGGGGAGACCCAGTACTTC	CASSSSGHNIGETQYF
few	TRBJ1-5	-	TRBV20-1	TGCAGTGCTAGTGCACAGGGAGCGAGCAATCAGCCCCAGCATTTT	CSASAQGASNQPQHF
-	TRBJ2-5	-	TRBV7-3	TGTGCCAGCAGCACCCAGGGGGGTAACCAAGAGACCCAGTACTTC	CASSTQGGNQETQYF
-	TRBJ1-2	-	TRBV2	TGTGCCAGCAGTGAAGTAGGCTACACCTTC	CASSEVGYTF
-	TRBJ1-1	-	TRBV7-3	TGTGCCAGCAGCTTATCCAGGACCACTGAAGCTTTCTTT	CASSLSRTTEAFF
-	TRBJ2-5	-	TRBV6-6	TGTGCCAGCCGGAAGGGGGAGACCCAGTACTTC	CASRKGETQYF
few	TRBJ2-2	-	TRBV4-2	TGTGCCAGCAGTTCCAGGGTTCCCGGGGAGCTGTTTTTT	CASSSRVPGELFF
-	TRBJ1-4	-	TRBV21-1	TGTGCCAGCAGCATACGTCCCATGGGGGATCGTGAGACTGAAAAACTGTTTTTT	CASSIRPMGDRETEKLFF
-	TRBJ1-2	TRBD1	TRBV5-1	TGCGCCAGCAGCTTGGACCGCCTCCGGGACAGGGGGATGAGTGGCTACACCTTC	CASSLDRLRDRGMSGYTF
-	TRBJ2-1	TRBD2	TRBV5-1	TGCGCCAGCAGCTCCCACCTGCGGCGGTCTAAGGGACTAGCGGGGGGGCCGAGTTACAATGAGCAGTTCTTC	CASSSHLRRSKGLAGGPSYNEQFF
-	TRBJ1-1	-	TRBV7-2	TGTGCCAGCAGCTTAGGCATAGGGAACGCTGAAGCTTTCTTT	CASSLGIGNAEAFF
-	TRBJ1-2	-	TRBV20-1	TGCAGTGCTTGGAACTATGGCTACACCTTC	CSAWNYGYTF
-	TRBJ1-1	-	TRBV6-1	TGTGCCAGCAGTGAGTACAGGTCTGGCACTGAAGCTTTCTTT	CASSEYRSGTEAFF
-	TRBJ2-5	-	TRBV11-2	TGTGCCAGCAGCTTATCGATGGGACCCGGCGAGGAGACCCAGTACTTC	CASSLSMGPGEETQYF
-	TRBJ2-3	TRBD2	TRBV7-2	TGTGCCAGCAGCTCTAGCGGGGGGGTCGGTACGCAGTATTTT	CASSSSGGVGTQYF
-	TRBJ1-4	TRBD1	TRBV28	TGTGCCAGCAGTTCCCATTCGGGACAGGGGACCGGGGCAACTAATGAAAAACTGTTTTTT	CASSSHSGQGTGATNEKLFF
-	TRBJ2-2	-	TRBV6-6	TGTGCCAGCAGTTACGCCTCCGGCAGGGGGGCCGGGGAGCTGTTTTTT	CASSYASGRGAGELFF